This TCR beta chain comes out of a study of graft-versus-host responses after intestinal transplantation (TCRdb year 2021). Describing the broader study: The transplants that recipients received were multivisceral, liver-intestinal, or isolated intestinal. All recipients received anti-thymocyte globulin induction followed by maintenance tacrolimus and steroids for approximately 3 years. Bulk TCR-beta CDR3 sequencing was used to track graft-versus-host and host-versus-graft alloreactive T cell clones in the graft, circulation and bone marrow after intestinal transplantation. Alloreactive clones were identified by sequencing pre-transplant mixed lymphocyte reaction products and comparing these products with unstimulated pre-transplant donor and recipient T cells. Of the approximately 24 intestinal transplant recipients enrolled in the cohort, one of whom was a retransplant, a few patients without pretransplant specimens were excluded. A peak of at least 4% donor T cells among recipient peripheral blood mononuclear cells was the definition used for donor T cell macrochimerism. Instead of going to the commercial service, samples from a few later patients were sequenced in-house on an Illumina MiSeq and processed with MiXCR. Study-level results and caveats: The conclusions were limited by the relatively low number and heterogeneity of the intestinal transplant patients. Early after transplant, declines in HvG clones were associated with peak levels of circulating GvH clones. High GvH to HvG T cell clonal ratios were observed in the allografts of patients with donor T cell macrochimerism. GvH clones were found in recipient bone marrow, and some of the GvH clones appeared earlier in ileal mucosa or blood, which is consistent with an intestinal mucosal origin.

From a lookup of the germline V gene, CDR1 and CDR2 are SGHTA and FQGTGA. Spanning cysteine to phenylalanine, the CDR3 consists of 13 amino acids. CDR3 DNA is the only sequence kept; it has 39 bases, read in frame from the first base. V lost 5 bases and J lost 3 bases; the stretch between them is 11 bases long. The meaning of the sample's time point label: cells obtained before transplantation from donor or recipient. CD3+CD4+ and CD3+CD8+ populations were FACS-sorted from unstimulated pre-transplant donor and recipient cells taken from spleen or lymph nodes. Library preparation was by the immunoSEQ multiplex PCR assay. In most patients, genomic DNA was isolated using the Qiagen DNeasy Blood and Tissue Kit and sent frozen to Adaptive Biotechnologies for TCR sequencing. Adaptive Biotechnologies carried out high-throughput TCR-beta CDR3 sequencing of genomic DNA for most patients. Processing in the source paper ran as follows. Adaptive's ImmunoSEQ software supplied the TCR sequencing data for approximately 18 patients, while MiXCR and VDJtools were used to process three other patients. To correct CD4 versus CD8 sorting errors, any sequence found in both subsets at a frequency ratio below 5:1 was removed. CDR3 nucleotide sequences shared between donor and recipient were removed because the origin of such sequences could not be assigned. To be classed as alloreactive, a clone needed at least 2-fold expansion over unstimulated cells and a minimum CFSE-low frequency of 0.002% (template counts) or 0.001% (read counts). Mappable clones were those detected in sequenced pre-transplant spleen, lymph node, or MLR CFSE-low populations of the donor or recipient. Cumulative frequency of alloreactive clones was calculated as a percentage of all sequences weighted by copy number. TCRdb limited this immuneACCESS table to in-frame rearrangements with V and J called. A share of clones is missing; checked studies link under half to unresolved V genes, and the rest is unexplained. V, J and clone size were drawn from that table, and D and trimming were deduced from the DNA. The sample profile shows 130,000 to 150,000 clones; roughly 91% of them were found once. Jointly, the top ten make up roughly 0.19% of the sample.

Concerning this clone: Its antigen is currently not known. No clone much larger than this one lies a single base away; base qualities are absent.

The material was unstimulated CD4+ T cells sorted from spleen or lymph node cells, obtained before intestinal transplant. This chain joins TRBV7-3 to TRBJ2-7, with the D gene not clear enough to name. This TCR came from a human donor who received an intestinal transplant. The CDR3 is CASSIKAGYEQYF. The DNA sequence follows: TGTGCCAGCAGCATAAAAGCAGGCTACGAGCAGTACTTC.